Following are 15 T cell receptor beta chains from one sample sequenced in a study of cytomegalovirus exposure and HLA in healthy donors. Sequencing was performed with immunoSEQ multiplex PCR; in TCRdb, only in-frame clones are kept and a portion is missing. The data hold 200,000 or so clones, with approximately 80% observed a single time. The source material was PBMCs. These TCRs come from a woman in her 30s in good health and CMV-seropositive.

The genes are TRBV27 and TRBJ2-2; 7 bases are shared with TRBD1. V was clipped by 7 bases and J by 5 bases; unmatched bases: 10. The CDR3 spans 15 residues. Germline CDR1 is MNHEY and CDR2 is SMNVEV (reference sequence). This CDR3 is CASTKTGLRTGELFF. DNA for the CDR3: TGTGCCAGCACCAAGACAGGGTTAAGAACCGGGGAGCTGTTTTTT.

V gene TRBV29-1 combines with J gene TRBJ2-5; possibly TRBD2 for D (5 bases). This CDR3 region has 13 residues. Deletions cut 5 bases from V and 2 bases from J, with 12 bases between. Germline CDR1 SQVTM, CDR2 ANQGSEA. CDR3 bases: TGCAGCGTTCGGCCAGGCGGGCAAGAGACCCAGTACTTC. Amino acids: CSVRPGGQETQYF.

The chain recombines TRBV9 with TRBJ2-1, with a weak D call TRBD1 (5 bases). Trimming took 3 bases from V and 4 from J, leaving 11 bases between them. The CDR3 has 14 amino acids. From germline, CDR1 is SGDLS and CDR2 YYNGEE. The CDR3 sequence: CASSGTSTYNEQFF. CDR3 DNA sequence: TGTGCCAGCAGCGGGACAAGTACGTACAATGAGCAGTTCTTC.

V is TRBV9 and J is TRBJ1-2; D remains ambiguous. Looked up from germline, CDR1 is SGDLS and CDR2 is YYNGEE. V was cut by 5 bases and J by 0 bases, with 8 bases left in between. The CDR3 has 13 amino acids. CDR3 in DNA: TGTGCCAGCAGTGTCAACTCTAACTATGGCTACACCTTC. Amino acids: CASSVNSNYGYTF.

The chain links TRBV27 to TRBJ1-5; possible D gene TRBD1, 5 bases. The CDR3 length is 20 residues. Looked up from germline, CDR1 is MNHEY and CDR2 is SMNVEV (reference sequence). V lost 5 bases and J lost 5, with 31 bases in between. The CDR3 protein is CASSPSASQGGGPLHQPQHF. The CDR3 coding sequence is TGTGCCAGCAGTCCCTCGGCCTCCCAGGGAGGAGGGCCCCTACATCAGCCCCAGCATTTT.

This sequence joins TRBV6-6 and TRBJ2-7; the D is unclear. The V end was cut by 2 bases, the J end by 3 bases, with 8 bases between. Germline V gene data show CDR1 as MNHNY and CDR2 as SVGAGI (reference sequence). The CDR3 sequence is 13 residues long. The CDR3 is CASSYEVDYEQYF. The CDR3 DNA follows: TGTGCCAGCAGTTACGAGGTGGACTACGAGCAGTACTTC.

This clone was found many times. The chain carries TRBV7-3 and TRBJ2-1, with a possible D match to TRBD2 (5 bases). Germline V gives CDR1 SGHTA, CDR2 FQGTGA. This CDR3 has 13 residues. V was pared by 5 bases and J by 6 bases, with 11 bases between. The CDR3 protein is CASSALAGNEQFF. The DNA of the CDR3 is TGTGCCAGCAGCGCCCTCGCGGGCAATGAGCAGTTCTTC. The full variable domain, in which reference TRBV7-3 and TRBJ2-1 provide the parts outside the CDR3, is GAGVSQTPSNKVTEKGKYVELRCDPISGHTALYWYRQSLGQGPEFLIYFQGTGAADDSGLPNDRFFAVRPEGSVSTLKIQRTERGDSAVYLCASSALAGNEQFFGPGTRLTVL.

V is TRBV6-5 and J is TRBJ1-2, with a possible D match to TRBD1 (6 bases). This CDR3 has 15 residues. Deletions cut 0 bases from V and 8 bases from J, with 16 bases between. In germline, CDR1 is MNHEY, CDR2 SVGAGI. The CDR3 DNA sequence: TGTGCCAGCAGTTACTCGGGGGGGCAGACAGGAGGCTACACCTTC. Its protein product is CASSYSGGQTGGYTF.

In nucleotides, the CDR3 is TGTGCCATCAGCCGGGACAGGGGGCAGGGCGATGGCAATCAGCCCCAGCATTTT. Protein: CAISRDRGQGDGNQPQHF. The chain is built from TRBV10-3 and TRBJ1-5; TRBD1 agrees at 12 bases. The CDR3 has 18 residues. The V segment lost 6 bases and the J segment 2 bases; nucleotides outside the gene matches: 11. Looked up from germline, CDR1 is ENHRY and CDR2 is SYGVKD.

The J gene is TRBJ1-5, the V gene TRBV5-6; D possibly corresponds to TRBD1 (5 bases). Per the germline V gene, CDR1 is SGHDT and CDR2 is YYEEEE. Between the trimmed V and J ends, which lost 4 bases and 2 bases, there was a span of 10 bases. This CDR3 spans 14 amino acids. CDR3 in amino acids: CASSRWGGNQPQHF. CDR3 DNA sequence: TGTGCCAGCAGCCGCTGGGGGGGCAATCAGCCCCAGCATTTT.

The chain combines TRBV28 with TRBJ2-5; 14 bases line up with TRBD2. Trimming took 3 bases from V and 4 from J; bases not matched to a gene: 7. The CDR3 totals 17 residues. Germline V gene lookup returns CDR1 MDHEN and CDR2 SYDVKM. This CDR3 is CASSFPGLAGGGETQYF. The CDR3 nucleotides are TGTGCCAGCAGTTTTCCCGGACTAGCGGGAGGAGGAGAGACCCAGTACTTC.

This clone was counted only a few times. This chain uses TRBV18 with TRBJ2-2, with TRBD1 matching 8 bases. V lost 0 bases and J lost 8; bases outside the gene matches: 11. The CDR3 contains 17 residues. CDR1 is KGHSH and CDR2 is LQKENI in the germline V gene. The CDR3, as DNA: TGTGCCAGCTCACCACCGGGCCGGACAGGGATGGTTGGGGAGCTGTTTTTT. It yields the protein CASSPPGRTGMVGELFF.

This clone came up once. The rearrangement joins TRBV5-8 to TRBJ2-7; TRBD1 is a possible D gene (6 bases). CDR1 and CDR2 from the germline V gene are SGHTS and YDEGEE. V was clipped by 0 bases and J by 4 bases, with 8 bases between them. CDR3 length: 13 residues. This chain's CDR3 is CASSLGQVYEQYF. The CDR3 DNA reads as TGTGCCAGCAGCTTGGGACAGGTGTACGAGCAGTACTTC.

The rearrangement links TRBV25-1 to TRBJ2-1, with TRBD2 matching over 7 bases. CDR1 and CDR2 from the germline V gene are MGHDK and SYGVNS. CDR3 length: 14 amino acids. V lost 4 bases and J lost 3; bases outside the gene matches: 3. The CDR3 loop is CASSGASGYNEQFF. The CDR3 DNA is TGTGCCAGCAGTGGGGCTAGCGGCTACAATGAGCAGTTCTTC.

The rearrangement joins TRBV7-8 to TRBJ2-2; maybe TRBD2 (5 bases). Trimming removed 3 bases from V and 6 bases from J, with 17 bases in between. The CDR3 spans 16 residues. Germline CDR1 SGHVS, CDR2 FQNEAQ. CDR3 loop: CASSFPALAEAGELFF. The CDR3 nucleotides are TGTGCCAGCAGCTTTCCCGCGCTTGCGGAGGCCGGGGAGCTGTTTTTT.